The 27 T cell receptor beta chains below come from one sample, sequenced in a study of T cell responses to AZD1222 COVID-19 vaccine. The method was immunoSEQ multiplex PCR; TCRdb's version includes in-frame clones alone and lacks a portion of them. The table has roughly 200,000 clones, just over 90% seen once. This material consisted of peripheral blood, taken on day 0 of MenACWY control vaccination. The receptors originated from an adult in good health.

This clone was counted a few times. This rearrangement joins TRBV6-5 to TRBJ1-4, with 10 bases matching TRBD1. CDR3 length equals 13 residues. V shed 11 bases, J shed 6 bases, and the junction held 6 bases outside the gene matches. Germline CDR1 is MNHEY and CDR2 is SVGAGI. CDR3 nucleotide sequence: TGTGCCGGCGGGACAGGGGCCGATGAAAAACTGTTTTTT. Translating gives CAGGTGADEKLFF.

V and J are TRBV5-1 and TRBJ2-4; TRBD2 matches at 9 bases. CDR3 length: 16 amino acids. Germline-derived CDR1 and CDR2 are SGHRS and YFSETQ. The trim removed 7 bases at V and 6 bases at J, leaving 14 bases unmatched. For the CDR3, the DNA is TGCGCCAGCCTGGCAGAACCGGGACTAGCAGGAAACATTCAGTACTTC. This translates into CASLAEPGLAGNIQYF.

V is TRBV10-2 and J is TRBJ2-3; no firm D call. The germline V gene encodes CDR1 WSHSY and CDR2 SAAADI. The CDR3 sequence is 12 residues long. Trimming removed 6 bases from V and 3 bases from J, with 7 bases in between. The CDR3 DNA reads TGCGCCAGCAGGGGTGGGACAGATACGCAGTATTTT. Its protein product is CASRGGTDTQYF.

V and J are TRBV4-1 and TRBJ1-2; 7 positions agree with TRBD1. Germline CDR1 MGHRA, CDR2 YSYEKL. V shed 2 bases and J 5 bases; nucleotides not matched to a gene: 8. CDR3 length equals 15 residues. The CDR3 region is CASSQPDRELYGYTF. The CDR3 bases are TGCGCCAGCAGCCAACCTGACAGGGAGTTGTATGGCTACACCTTC.

The chain couples TRBV6-5 to TRBJ1-1, with 7 bases lining up with TRBD1. Germline CDR1 MNHEY, CDR2 SVGAGI. V gave up 5 bases and J gave up 1 base; unmatched junction bases: 4. The CDR3 is 14 residues long. CDR3 loop: CASSPTGKNTEAFF. Here the CDR3 DNA reads TGTGCCAGCAGTCCGACAGGGAAGAACACTGAAGCTTTCTTT.

The chain carries TRBV5-1 and TRBJ1-5, with D possibly matching TRBD1 (6 bases). Germline assignment: CDR1 SGHRS and CDR2 YFSETQ. CDR3 length: 15 amino acids. V shed 0 bases and J shed 2 bases, with 9 bases lying between them. CDR3 in amino acids: CASSLDGGGNQPQHF. The CDR3 nucleotides read TGCGCCAGCAGCTTGGACGGGGGCGGCAATCAGCCCCAGCATTTT.

This chain uses TRBV27 with TRBJ1-2; 10 nucleotides line up with TRBD1. J gave up 7 bases and V 10 bases, and 6 bases lay outside the gene matches. Germline-derived CDR1 and CDR2 are MNHEY and SMNVEV (reference sequence). This CDR3 is 12 amino acids long. As DNA, the CDR3 is TGTGCCACCTCGACAGGGGGCTTTGGCTACACCTTC. Translating gives CATSTGGFGYTF.

V usage is TRBV20-1 and J usage is TRBJ1-1; no definite D call. Germline V gene lookup returns CDR1 DFQATT and CDR2 SNEGSKA (reference sequence). Between the trimmed V and J ends, which lost 8 bases and 1 base, there was a span of 8 bases. This CDR3 comprises 11 residues. CDR3 in amino acids: CSPRENTEAFF. For the CDR3, the DNA is TGCAGTCCTCGCGAGAACACTGAAGCTTTCTTT.

The chain recombines TRBV13 with TRBJ2-1, with D perhaps TRBD1 (5 bases). Looked up from germline, CDR1 is PRHDT and CDR2 is FYEKMQ (reference sequence). The CDR3 has 14 residues. V dropped 2 bases and J dropped 7 bases, with 12 bases sitting between them. This CDR3 reads CASSLRGLPNEQFF. Here the CDR3 DNA reads TGTGCCAGCAGCTTAAGGGGATTGCCGAATGAGCAGTTCTTC.

The rearrangement links TRBV18 to TRBJ2-3; TRBD1 matches 9 bases. The length of the CDR3 is 15 residues. Germline loops: CDR1 KGHSH, CDR2 LQKENI. Germline trimming cut 3 bases from V and 2 bases from J; bases unmatched to any gene: 3. CDR3 DNA sequence: TGTGCCAGCTCACCCGACAGGGGGGCCACAGATACGCAGTATTTT. Protein sequence: CASSPDRGATDTQYF.

The chain combines TRBV3-1 (or the pseudogene TRBV3-2) with TRBJ1-1; D not certain. The CDR3 has 14 amino acids. V shed 2 bases and J shed 1 base, with 8 bases lying between them. Germline V gives CDR1 LGHDT, CDR2 YNNKEL (reference sequence). CDR3 amino acids: CASSQHGRNTEAFF. The CDR3 coding sequence is TGTGCCAGCAGCCAACACGGAAGGAACACTGAAGCTTTCTTT.

This rearrangement joins TRBV6-5 to TRBJ2-3; tentatively, D is TRBD1 (6 bases). The CDR3 is 13 residues long. Germline V CDR1 and CDR2: MNHEY, SVGAGI. The V end lost 6 bases, the J end lost 5 bases, and 12 bases lay between the germline ends. The CDR3 nucleotides read TGTGCCAGCAGACAGGGTGGGGAAGATACGCAGTATTTT. It specifies CASRQGGEDTQYF.

The V gene is TRBV30, the J gene TRBJ1-3; D not resolved. Trimming took 4 bases from V and 0 from J, leaving 19 bases between them. The CDR3 consists of 17 residues. Germline-derived CDR1 and CDR2 are GTSNPN and SVGIG (reference sequence). The CDR3 region is CAWTRGGGRASGNTIYF. The CDR3 DNA is TGTGCCTGGACTCGAGGCGGCGGGCGGGCCTCTGGAAACACCATATATTTT.

V usage is TRBV27 and J usage is TRBJ2-1; 9 nucleotides agree with TRBD1. The CDR3 has 16 amino acids. Unmatched junction bases numbered 10, after V lost 4 bases and J lost 6 bases. Germline V gene lookup returns CDR1 MNHEY and CDR2 SMNVEV (reference sequence). CDR3 region: CASSSRRTGVPNEQFF. Here the CDR3 DNA reads TGTGCCAGCAGTTCGCGGCGGACAGGGGTCCCCAATGAGCAGTTCTTC.

The chain is built from TRBV5-6 and TRBJ1-6; 9 bases are shared with TRBD1. Germline CDR1 SGHDT, CDR2 YYEEEE. The CDR3 is made up of 17 amino acids. Trimming took 2 bases from V and 6 from J; bases not matched to a gene: 9. CDR3 DNA: TGTGCCAGCAGCTTCCGCGGACAGGGGTTTTTTAATTCACCCCTCCACTTT. It translates to CASSFRGQGFFNSPLHF.

This CDR3 reads CASSYSRAESPLHF. DNA of the CDR3: TGTGCCAGCAGTTACTCGAGGGCAGAATCGCCCCTCCACTTT. This rearrangement joins TRBV6-5 to TRBJ1-6; D not certain. The CDR3 spans 14 residues. In germline, CDR1 is MNHEY, CDR2 SVGAGI. V dropped 0 bases and J dropped 13 bases, with 13 bases sitting between them.

V and J are TRBV6-6 and TRBJ1-1; tentatively, D is TRBD1 (5 bases). The CDR3 is 12 amino acids. The V end was cut by 11 bases, the J end by 3 bases, with 13 bases between. CDR1 and CDR2 from the germline V gene are MNHNY and SVGAGI (reference sequence). The CDR3 sequence is CAGGRRDTEAFF. In DNA form, the CDR3 reads TGTGCCGGGGGGAGGAGGGACACTGAAGCTTTCTTT.

The chain carries TRBV7-2 and TRBJ2-2; 7 bases align to TRBD2. V shed 2 bases and J 0 bases; nucleotides not matched to a gene: 3. CDR3 length equals 16 residues. The V gene's germline CDR1 is SGHTA and CDR2 FQGNSA. This chain's CDR3 is CASSLRLAANTGELFF. CDR3 nucleotides: TGTGCCAGCAGCTTACGACTAGCTGCGAACACCGGGGAGCTGTTTTTT. The complete variable domain, with remaining parts taken from reference TRBV7-2 and TRBJ2-2, reads GAGVSQSPSNKVTEKGKDVELRCDPISGHTALYWYRQSLGQGLEFLIYFQGNSAPDKSGLPSDRFSAERTGGSVSTLTIQRTQQEDSAVYLCASSLRLAANTGELFFGEGSRLTVL.

The CDR3 loop reads CASSLEGLAGNEQFF. CDR3 bases: TGTGCCAGCAGCTTAGAGGGACTAGCGGGGAATGAGCAGTTCTTC. This chain joins TRBV7-2 and TRBJ2-1, with 13 bases identical to TRBD2. V shed 1 base and J 7 bases; nucleotides not matched to a gene: 1. The germline gives CDR1 SGHTA, CDR2 FQGNSA. This CDR3 region has 15 residues.

The chain carries TRBV7-8 and TRBJ1-2, with D unclear. The CDR3 length is 13 residues. Between the trimmed V and J ends, which lost 1 base and 5 bases, there was a span of 8 bases. Germline loops: CDR1 SGHVS, CDR2 FQNEAQ. This CDR3 is CASSLGSGYGYTF. The DNA of the CDR3 is TGTGCCAGCAGCTTAGGGTCAGGATATGGCTACACCTTC. The full variable domain, its missing parts supplied by reference TRBV7-8 and TRBJ1-2, is GAGVSQSPRYKVAKRGQDVALRCDPISGHVSLFWYQQALGQGPEFLTYFQNEAQLDKSGLPSDRFFAERPEGSVSTLKIQRTQQEDSAVYLCASSLGSGYGYTFGSGTRLTVV.

The V call is TRBV6-5, the J call TRBJ1-1, with D possibly being TRBD1 (5 bases). V shed 7 bases and J shed 0 bases, with 9 bases lying between them. The germline V gene encodes CDR1 MNHEY and CDR2 SVGAGI. This CDR3 contains 13 residues. Written as DNA, the CDR3 is TGTGCCAGCATTGGACACCTGAACACTGAAGCTTTCTTT. This codes for CASIGHLNTEAFF.

The chain joins TRBV19 to TRBJ2-3; no definite D call. Per germline, CDR1 LNHDA and CDR2 SQIVND (reference sequence). This CDR3 region has 15 residues. V shed 5 bases and J shed 4 bases, with 16 bases lying between them. The CDR3 sequence is CASSHRSVSPDTQYF. For the CDR3, the DNA is TGTGCCAGTAGTCACCGCTCGGTATCCCCAGATACGCAGTATTTT.

The CDR3 coding sequence is TGTGCCAGCAGCCCTAGGACTAGCGGGGACTCCTACAATGAGCAGTTCTTC. Its translation is CASSPRTSGDSYNEQFF. V is TRBV9 and J is TRBJ2-1; 12 nucleotides match TRBD2. V shed 4 bases and J 0 bases; nucleotides not matched to a gene: 5. CDR1 is SGDLS and CDR2 is YYNGEE in the germline V gene. The CDR3 consists of 17 residues.

The chain links TRBV9 to TRBJ1-1; D perhaps matches TRBD1 (6 bases). The CDR3 loop spans 13 amino acids. V dropped 7 bases and J dropped 4 bases, with 14 bases sitting between them. Looked up from germline, CDR1 is SGDLS and CDR2 is YYNGEE. CDR3 nucleotide sequence: TGTGCCAGCGGTAGGGACAAAGTCACTGAAGCTTTCTTT. Translating it yields CASGRDKVTEAFF.

This clone was seen a few times. The chain combines TRBV6-5 with TRBJ1-1, with TRBD1 matching 10 bases. With 6 bases clipped from V and 5 bases from J, the junction kept 0 bases outside the gene matches. Germline V gene lookup returns CDR1 MNHEY and CDR2 SVGAGI. CDR3 size: 12 residues. The CDR3 DNA sequence: TGTGCCAGCAGGGACAGGGGGACTGAAGCTTTCTTT. This encodes CASRDRGTEAFF.

This clone was recorded only once. The chain uses TRBV2 and TRBJ1-1, with a tentative D call TRBD1 (6 bases). The CDR3 is made up of 13 amino acids. Germline V gene data show CDR1 as SNHLY and CDR2 as FYNNEI. Trimming took 6 bases from V and 3 from J, leaving 11 bases between them. CDR3 amino acids: CASSLRGDTEAFF. DNA for the CDR3: TGTGCCAGCAGCCTCAGGGGTGACACTGAAGCTTTCTTT.

The rearrangement uses TRBV28 and TRBJ1-2, with 7 bases fitting TRBD1. The V gene end was trimmed by 6 bases and the J gene end by 4 bases; junction bases not matched to a gene: 17. The V gene's germline CDR1 is MDHEN and CDR2 SYDVKM. The CDR3 sequence is 17 residues long. The CDR3 coding sequence is TGTGCCAGCAGCGCTGCGACAGGGAGAGGCTATTTCTATGGCTACACCTTC. Amino acids: CASSAATGRGYFYGYTF.